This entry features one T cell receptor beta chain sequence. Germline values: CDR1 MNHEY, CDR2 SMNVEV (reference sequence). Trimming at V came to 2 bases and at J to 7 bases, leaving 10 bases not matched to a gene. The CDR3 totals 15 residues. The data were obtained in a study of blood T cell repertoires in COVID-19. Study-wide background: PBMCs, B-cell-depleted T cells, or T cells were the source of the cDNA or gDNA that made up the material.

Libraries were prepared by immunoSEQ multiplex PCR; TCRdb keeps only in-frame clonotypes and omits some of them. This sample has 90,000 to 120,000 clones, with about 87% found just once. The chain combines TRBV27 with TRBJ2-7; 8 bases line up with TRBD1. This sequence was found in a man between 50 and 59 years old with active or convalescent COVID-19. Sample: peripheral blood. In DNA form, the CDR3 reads TGTGCCAGCAGTTTACGGTGGCAGGGGGCGCGGGAGCAGTACTTC. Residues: CASSLRWQGAREQYF.